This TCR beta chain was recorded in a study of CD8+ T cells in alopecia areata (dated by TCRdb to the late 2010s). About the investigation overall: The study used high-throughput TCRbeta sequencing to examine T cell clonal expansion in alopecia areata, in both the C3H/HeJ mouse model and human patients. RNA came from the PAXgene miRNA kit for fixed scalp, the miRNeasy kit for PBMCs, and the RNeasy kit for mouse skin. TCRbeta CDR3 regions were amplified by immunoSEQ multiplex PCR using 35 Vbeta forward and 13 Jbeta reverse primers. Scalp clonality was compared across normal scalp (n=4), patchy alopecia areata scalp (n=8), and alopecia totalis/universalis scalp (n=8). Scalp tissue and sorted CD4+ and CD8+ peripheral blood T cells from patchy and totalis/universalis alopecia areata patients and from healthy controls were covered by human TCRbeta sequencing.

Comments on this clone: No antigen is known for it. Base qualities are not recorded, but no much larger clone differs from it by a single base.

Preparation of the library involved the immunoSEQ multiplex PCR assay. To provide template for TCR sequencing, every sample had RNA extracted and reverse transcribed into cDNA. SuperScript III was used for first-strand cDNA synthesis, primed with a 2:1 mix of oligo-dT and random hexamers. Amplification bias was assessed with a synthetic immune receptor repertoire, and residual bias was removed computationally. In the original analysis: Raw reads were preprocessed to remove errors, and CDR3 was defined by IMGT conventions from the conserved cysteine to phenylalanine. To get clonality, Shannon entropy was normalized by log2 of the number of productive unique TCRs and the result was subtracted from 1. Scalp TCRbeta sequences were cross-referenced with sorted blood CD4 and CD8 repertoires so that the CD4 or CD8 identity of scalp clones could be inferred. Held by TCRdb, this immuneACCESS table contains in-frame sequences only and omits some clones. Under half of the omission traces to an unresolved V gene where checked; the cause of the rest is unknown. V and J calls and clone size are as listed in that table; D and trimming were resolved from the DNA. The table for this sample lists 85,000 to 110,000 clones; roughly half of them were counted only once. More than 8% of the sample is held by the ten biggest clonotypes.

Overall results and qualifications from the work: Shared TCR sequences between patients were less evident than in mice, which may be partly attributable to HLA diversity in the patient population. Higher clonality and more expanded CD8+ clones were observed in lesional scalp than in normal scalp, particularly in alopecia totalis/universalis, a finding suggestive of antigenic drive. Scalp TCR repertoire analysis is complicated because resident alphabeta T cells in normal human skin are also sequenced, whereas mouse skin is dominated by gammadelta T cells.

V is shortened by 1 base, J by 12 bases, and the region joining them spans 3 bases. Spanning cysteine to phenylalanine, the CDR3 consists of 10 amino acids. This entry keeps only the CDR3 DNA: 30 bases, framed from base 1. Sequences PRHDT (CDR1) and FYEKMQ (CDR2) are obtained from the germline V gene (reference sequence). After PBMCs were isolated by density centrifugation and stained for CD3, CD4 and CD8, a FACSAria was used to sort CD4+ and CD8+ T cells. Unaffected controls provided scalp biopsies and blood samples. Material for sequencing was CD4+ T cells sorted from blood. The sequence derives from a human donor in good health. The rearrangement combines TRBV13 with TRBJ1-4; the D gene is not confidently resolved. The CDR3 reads CASSLVELFF. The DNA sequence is TGTGCCAGCAGCTTAGTTGAACTGTTTTTT.